These 25 T cell receptor beta chains originate from one sample sequenced in a study of OX40 agonist ivuxolimab in advanced cancers. Sequenced by immunoSEQ multiplex PCR; TCRdb stores in-frame clones only, minus some. The data hold tens of thousands of clones, with 88% observed a single time. The source was CD4+ or CD8+ T cells sorted from blood, collected in a trial of the OX40 agonist ivuxolimab. Receptors originate from an adult with an advanced solid tumor such as melanoma, head and neck, liver or kidney cancer.

Turning to this clone: At one end, the junction sequence differs from germline, possibly due to a read error. The rearrangement joins TRBV27 to TRBJ2-3, with TRBD1 identical over 7 bases. The CDR3 runs 13 residues. Per germline, CDR1 MNHEY and CDR2 SMNVEV (reference sequence). The CDR3 nucleotides are TGTGCCAGCAAACAGGGGAACACAGATGCGCAGTATTTT. As protein: CASKQGNTDAQYF.

V is TRBV5-1 and J is TRBJ2-1, with TRBD1 identical over 9 bases. CDR3 size: 15 residues. Per the germline V gene, CDR1 is SGHRS and CDR2 is YFSETQ. The V gene end was trimmed by 3 bases and the J gene end by 4 bases; junction bases not matched to a gene: 5. CDR3 sequence: CASSSDRGSYNEQFF. The CDR3 DNA is TGCGCCAGCAGCTCCGACAGGGGGTCATACAATGAGCAGTTCTTC.

The rearrangement uses TRBV9 and TRBJ1-1; D not resolved. The CDR3 consists of 15 residues. The V end was cut by 6 bases, the J end by 1 base, with 16 bases between. The germline CDR1 and CDR2 sequences are SGDLS and YYNGEE. The CDR3 region is CASTPLGHPNTEAFF. The DNA of the CDR3 is TGTGCCAGCACCCCCCTCGGGCACCCGAACACTGAAGCTTTCTTT.

The V call is TRBV19, the J call TRBJ1-1; weak D call: TRBD1 (6 bases). Germline lookup yields CDR1 LNHDA and CDR2 SQIVND (reference sequence). V lost 3 bases and J 7 bases, leaving 15 bases between the germline ends. The CDR3 sequence is 14 residues long. In DNA, the CDR3 is TGTGCCAGTAGTATCGCGGCAGGGGTGGGTGAAGCTTTCTTT. As protein: CASSIAAGVGEAFF.

This sequence joins TRBV19 and TRBJ1-5, with D tentatively TRBD1 (5 bases). V was pared by 7 bases and J by 4 bases, with 14 bases between. From germline, CDR1 is LNHDA and CDR2 SQIVND (reference sequence). The CDR3 sequence is 14 residues long. The DNA for the CDR3 is TGTGCCAGTATCGGAAAGGGGACGAATCAGCCCCAGCATTTT. Its protein is CASIGKGTNQPQHF. The full variable domain, rest sourced from reference TRBV19 and TRBJ1-5, is DGGITQSPKYLFRKEGQNVTLSCEQNLNHDAMYWYRQDPGQGLRLIYYSQIVNDFQKGDIAEGYSVSREKKESFPLTVTSAQKNPTAFYLCASIGKGTNQPQHFGDGTRLSIL.

This chain connects TRBV5-1 to TRBJ2-5; 7 bases match TRBD2. CDR3 length: 14 residues. Germline lookup yields CDR1 SGHRS and CDR2 YFSETQ. The ends lost 0 bases at V and 1 base at J; junction bases unmatched: 0. CDR3 protein: CASSLERGQETQYF. The CDR3 DNA sequence: TGCGCCAGCAGCTTGGAGCGGGGCCAAGAGACCCAGTACTTC.

The J gene is TRBJ2-7, the V gene TRBV18; D not certain. Trimming took off 2 bases at V and 0 bases at J, with 8 bases between the two ends. Germline V lookup: CDR1 KGHSH, CDR2 LQKENI. The CDR3 extends over 14 amino acids. This chain's CDR3 is CASSPGESSYEQYF. CDR3 coding DNA: TGTGCCAGCTCACCAGGAGAAAGCTCCTACGAGCAGTACTTC.

The table lists this clone with a count of one. This chain uses TRBV7-2 with TRBJ2-5, with 9 nucleotides matching TRBD1. The J call is uncertain, as TRBJ2-7 better fits the DNA end. The CDR3 covers 15 residues. Germline lookup yields CDR1 SGHTA and CDR2 FQGNSA. CDR3: CASSSEGTGLGEQYF. The CDR3 DNA reads as TGTGCCAGCAGCTCTGAGGGGACAGGGCTCGGCGAGCAGTACTTC.

CDR3 nucleotides: TGTGCCAGCAGCTCGGTCCACGGGGGCACTGAAGCTTTCTTT. Protein: CASSSVHGGTEAFF. The chain is built from TRBV7-2 and TRBJ1-1; D may be TRBD1 (5 bases). Germline V CDR1 and CDR2: SGHTA, FQGNSA. V lost 4 bases, J lost 4 bases, and 13 bases lay in between. The CDR3 is 14 amino acids.

V usage is TRBV28 and J usage is TRBJ2-1, with D uncertain. CDR1 is MDHEN and CDR2 is SYDVKM in the germline V gene. CDR3 length: 16 residues. Trimming cost V 2 bases and J 5 bases, with 16 bases left between them. CDR3: CASSLDTKKLNNEQFF. The CDR3 nucleotides are TGTGCCAGCAGTTTAGATACGAAGAAATTAAACAATGAGCAGTTCTTC.

The chain is built from TRBV5-6 and TRBJ1-6, with D perhaps TRBD1 (5 bases). With 3 bases removed from V and 7 bases from J, the gap between germline ends came to 11 bases. Per the germline V gene, CDR1 is SGHDT and CDR2 is YYEEEE. The CDR3 is made up of 14 amino acids. The CDR3 bases are TGTGCCAGCAGCTCAAGGGGCGGGAATTCACCCCTCCACTTT. Its protein is CASSSRGGNSPLHF.

This chain uses TRBV7-9 with TRBJ2-1; D may be TRBD2 (5 bases). Germline lookup yields CDR1 SEHNR and CDR2 FQNEAQ (reference sequence). The CDR3 consists of 15 residues. The V gene lost 6 bases and the J gene lost 1 base, with 13 bases spanning the gap. The CDR3 loop is CASRLAKGSYNEQFF. CDR3 coding DNA: TGTGCCAGCAGGCTAGCTAAAGGTTCCTACAATGAGCAGTTCTTC.

This clone appeared once. The V gene is TRBV7-6, the J gene TRBJ2-5; the match to TRBD2 covers 7 bases. The CDR3 is 16 residues long. J was trimmed by 1 base and V by 4 bases; bases with no gene match: 9. CDR1 is SGHVS, CDR2 FNYEAQ, per germline. CDR3 loop: CASSSTSPNGQETQYF. CDR3 nucleotide sequence: TGTGCCAGCAGCTCGACTAGCCCAAACGGCCAAGAGACCCAGTACTTC.

This clone came up once. The chain employs TRBV11-2 and TRBJ2-1; D remains unclear. V was clipped by 1 base and J by 10 bases, with 8 bases between them. This CDR3 contains 12 residues. Germline V gene data show CDR1 as SGHAT and CDR2 as FQNNGV. The chain's CDR3 is CASSLVAVEQFF. CDR3 DNA: TGTGCCAGCAGCTTAGTGGCAGTAGAGCAGTTCTTC.

J is TRBJ2-1 and V is TRBV5-1; TRBD2 matches 15 bases. The CDR3 has 15 residues. CDR1 is SGHRS, CDR2 YFSETQ, per germline. V shed 4 bases and J 7 bases; nucleotides not matched to a gene: 3. CDR3 region: CASSPGTSGGNEQFF. CDR3 nucleotides: TGCGCCAGCAGCCCGGGGACTAGCGGGGGGAATGAGCAGTTCTTC.

About this clone itself: The junction departs from germline at one end; a sequencing error may be responsible. V gene TRBV4-1 combines with J gene TRBJ2-1, with D tentatively TRBD1 (6 bases). CDR3 length: 13 amino acids. Germline V gives CDR1 MGHRA, CDR2 YSYEKL. The CDR3 DNA reads TGCGCCAGCAGCCAAGATGGGCTTACAACAGGGATCTTC. It specifies CASSQDGLTTGIF.

The V call is TRBV5-1, the J call TRBJ2-7, with a tentative D call TRBD1 (10 bases). The CDR3 loop spans 14 amino acids. Looked up from germline, CDR1 is SGHRS and CDR2 is YFSETQ. Trimming shortened V by 2 bases and J by 7 bases, and 16 bases separated the two germline ends. As DNA, the CDR3 is TGCGCCAGCAGCTTCCTAGCGGGACAGGGGGAGCAGTACTTC. This encodes CASSFLAGQGEQYF.

This clone was detected once. The rearrangement joins TRBV4-3 to TRBJ2-6, with D tentatively TRBD1 or TRBD2 (6 bases each). This CDR3 is built from 18 residues. Looked up from germline, CDR1 is LGHNA and CDR2 is YSLEER. Trimming shortened V by 7 bases and J by 0 bases, and 19 bases separated the two germline ends. As DNA, the CDR3 is TGCGCCAGCACCCCCCGGGGGACAACCCTCTCTGGGGCCAACGTCCTGACTTTC. Translated, it gives CASTPRGTTLSGANVLTF.

V gene TRBV7-9 combines with J gene TRBJ2-1, with 7 bases aligning to TRBD2. Germline CDR1 reads SEHNR; CDR2 reads FQNEAQ (reference sequence). There are 14 residues in the CDR3. V trimming: 4 bases; J trimming: 3 bases; junction bases outside the gene matches: 3. CDR3 amino acids: CASSWGGSYNEQFF. Here the CDR3 DNA reads TGTGCCAGCAGCTGGGGCGGGAGCTACAATGAGCAGTTCTTC. Together with reference TRBV7-9 and TRBJ2-1, the CDR3 gives the full variable domain: DTGVSQNPRHKITKRGQNVTFRCDPISEHNRLYWYRQTLGQGPEFLTYFQNEAQLEKSRLLSDRFSAERPKGSFSTLEIQRTEQGDSAMYLCASSWGGSYNEQFFGPGTRLTVL.

As for this clone: Other DNA sequences within the sample encode an identical CDR3. This chain connects TRBV7-3 to TRBJ2-3; the D gene is possibly TRBD2 (5 bases). Germline CDR1 is SGHTA and CDR2 is FQGTGA. With 0 bases removed from V and 1 base from J, the gap between germline ends came to 5 bases. This CDR3 is 14 amino acids long. The CDR3 region is CASSLTGGTDTQYF. The CDR3 DNA follows: TGTGCCAGCAGCTTAACGGGAGGCACAGATACGCAGTATTTT.

V is TRBV11-3 and J is TRBJ2-3, with D perhaps TRBD1 (7 bases). Per the germline V gene, CDR1 is SGHNT and CDR2 is YENEEA. The CDR3 extends over 13 amino acids. V was pared by 5 bases and J by 8 bases, with 14 bases between. CDR3 in DNA: TGTGCCAGCAGCATGGACAGGCGGGGTACGCAGTATTTT. It yields the protein CASSMDRRGTQYF.

The V gene is TRBV4-1, the J gene TRBJ1-6; perhaps TRBD1 as D (5 bases). This CDR3 has 19 residues. Germline-derived CDR1 and CDR2 are MGHRA and YSYEKL. V was trimmed by 1 base and J by 0 bases, leaving 16 bases between them. The CDR3 protein is CASSQVDMGLLSYNSPLHF. The CDR3 nucleotides read TGCGCCAGCAGCCAAGTTGACATGGGGCTTCTCTCCTATAATTCACCCCTCCACTTT.

J is TRBJ2-3 and V is TRBV13, with D possibly being TRBD2 (5 bases). Germline V gene sequence: CDR1 PRHDT, CDR2 FYEKMQ (reference sequence). The CDR3 totals 15 residues. With 2 bases removed from V and 0 bases from J, the gap between germline ends came to 9 bases. This CDR3 reads CASSLNKRSTDTQYF. CDR3 nucleotide sequence: TGTGCCAGCAGCTTAAATAAGCGGAGCACAGATACGCAGTATTTT.

CDR3 coding DNA: TGTGCCAGCAGTTACCTAGCGGGATCGAACACCGGGGAGCTGTTTTTT. Amino acids: CASSYLAGSNTGELFF. The genes are TRBV6-5 and TRBJ2-2; 9 positions agree with TRBD2. Germline trimming cut 2 bases from V and 0 bases from J; bases unmatched to any gene: 1. This CDR3 contains 16 residues. Germline V gene data show CDR1 as MNHEY and CDR2 as SVGAGI.

This sequence joins TRBV7-2 and TRBJ2-7; 12 bases map to TRBD1. Losses at the gene ends were 2 bases for V and 6 bases for J; bases not matched to a gene: 11. This CDR3 comprises 17 residues. Per the germline V gene, CDR1 is SGHTA and CDR2 is FQGNSA. The CDR3 DNA sequence: TGTGCCAGCAGCTTACGGGACAGGGGGCGCGGAGGGCGCGAGCAGTACTTC. Its protein product is CASSLRDRGRGGREQYF.